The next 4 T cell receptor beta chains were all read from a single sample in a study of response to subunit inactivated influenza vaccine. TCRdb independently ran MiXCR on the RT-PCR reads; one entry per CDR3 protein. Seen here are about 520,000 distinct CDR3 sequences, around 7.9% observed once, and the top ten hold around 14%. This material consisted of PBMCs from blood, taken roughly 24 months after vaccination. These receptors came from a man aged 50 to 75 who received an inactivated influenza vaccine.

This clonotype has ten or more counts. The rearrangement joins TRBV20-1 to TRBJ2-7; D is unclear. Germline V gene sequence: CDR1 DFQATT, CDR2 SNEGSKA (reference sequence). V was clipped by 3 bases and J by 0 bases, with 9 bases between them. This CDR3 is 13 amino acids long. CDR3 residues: CSARYGFSYEQYF. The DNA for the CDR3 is TGCAGTGCTAGGTACGGGTTCTCCTACGAGCAGTACTTC.

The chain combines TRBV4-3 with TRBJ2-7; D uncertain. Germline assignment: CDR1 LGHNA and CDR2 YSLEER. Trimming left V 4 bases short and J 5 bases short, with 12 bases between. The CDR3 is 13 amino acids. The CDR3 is CASSLENTNEQYF. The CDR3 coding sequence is TGCGCCAGCAGCCTAGAAAACACGAACGAGCAGTACTTC.

Here the CDR3 reads CAIGLASYNEQFF. In nucleotides, the CDR3 is TGTGCCATCGGACTAGCATCCTACAATGAGCAGTTCTTC. The chain joins TRBV6-6 to TRBJ2-1; TRBD2 matches at 8 bases. The germline V gene has CDR1 MNHNY and CDR2 SVGAGI (reference sequence). J was trimmed by 1 base and V by 10 bases; bases with no gene match: 3. The CDR3 consists of 13 residues.

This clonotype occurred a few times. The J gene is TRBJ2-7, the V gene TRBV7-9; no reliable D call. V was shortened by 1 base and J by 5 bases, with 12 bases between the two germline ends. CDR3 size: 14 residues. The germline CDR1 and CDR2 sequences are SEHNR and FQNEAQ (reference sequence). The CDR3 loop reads CASSLVAEWDEQYF. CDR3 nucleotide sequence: TGTGCCAGCAGCTTAGTGGCGGAGTGGGACGAGCAGTACTTC.